The clone carrying this TCR beta chain was seen at least ten times. Its target is not known. The data stem from a study of spatial heterogeneity in lung cancer. Study background: Every unique TCR and UMI combination, on average, appeared more than ten times in raw reads.

General observations from the study: Resection saw ubiquitous expanded tumor TCRs appear in blood more than follow-up did.

TCRdb itself ran the 5' RACE reads through MiXCR, one entry per CDR3 protein. The data contain 30,000 to 40,000 distinct CDR3 sequences, 4% to 6% of them singletons. The germline CDR1 and CDR2 sequences are MNHEY and SMNVEV (reference sequence). Trimming pared 6 bases from V and 0 bases from J, leaving 8 bases between. This CDR3 region has 13 residues. The time point denotes: sample taken at primary tumor resection. Sequencing covered unsorted whole RNA taken from tumor, nontumor lung or frozen PBMC. The TCR originated in a female donor with early-stage non-small cell lung cancer. This rearrangement joins TRBV27 to TRBJ1-1; no clear D gene. Here the sequenced sample was PBMCs, taken at surgery. CDR3 bases: TGTGCCAGCAGCAACCCGTTGAACACTGAAGCTTTCTTT. This encodes CASSNPLNTEAFF.